One and the same sample provided the 8 T cell receptor beta chains below, sequenced in a study of CD8+CD57+ T cells in acquired aplastic anemia (dated by TCRdb to 2016 to 2019). Sequencer: Illumina HiSeq 2000. TCR beta VDJ combination and CDR3 sequence profiling used genomic DNA as the template. TCRdb handled the public reads itself, with Q25 trimming in fastp and clone calling in MiXCR, and kept productive beta chains. Rows are combined by CDR3 protein, so each entry shows the most common genes and DNA. The sample table records some 48,000 distinct CDR3 sequences; about 78% of these occur just once. The ten most abundant clones make up under 40% of the sample. The material sequenced was sorted CD4+, CD8+, or CD8+CD57+ T cells (not recorded which) from PBMCs. These receptors were obtained from a human donor in good health, serving as a control.

This rearrangement joins TRBV10-3 to TRBJ1-1, with D hard to call. The V end lost 0 bases, the J end lost 1 base, and 6 bases lay between the germline ends. This CDR3 comprises 14 residues. From germline, CDR1 is ENHRY and CDR2 SYGVKD. The CDR3, as DNA: TGTGCCATCAGTGAGTCAATGGGGAACACTGAAGCTTTCTTT. This encodes CAISESMGNTEAFF.

In DNA form, the CDR3 reads TGTGCCAGCAGGCGTAGCGGGAGTCGCGACGAGCAGTACTTC. The encoded protein is CASRRSGSRDEQYF. The chain uses TRBV2 and TRBJ2-7, with TRBD2 matching 9 bases. Per the germline V gene, CDR1 is SNHLY and CDR2 is FYNNEI. The V and J ends lost 6 bases and 5 bases, in that order; junction bases with no gene match: 8. The CDR3 contains 14 residues.

The CDR3 region is CATSRDQRWSSSNQPQHF. The CDR3 DNA sequence: TGTGCCACCAGCAGAGATCAAAGATGGTCAAGTAGCAATCAGCCCCAGCATTTT. The chain has TRBV15 and TRBJ1-5; D not resolved. The V end was cut by 0 bases, the J end by 0 bases, with 15 bases between. The CDR3 has 18 residues. Germline-derived CDR1 and CDR2 are LNHNV and YYDKDF (reference sequence). Combining the CDR3 with reference TRBV15 and TRBJ1-5 gives the whole variable domain DAMVIQNPRYQVTQFGKPVTLSCSQTLNHNVMYWYQQKSSQAPKLLFHYYDKDFNNEADTPDNFQSRRPNTSFCFLDIRSPGLGDTAMYLCATSRDQRWSSSNQPQHFGDGTRLSIL.

In its sample, this clonotype was seen once. The chain links TRBV10-3 to TRBJ2-1; 9 nucleotides align to TRBD1. The CDR3 consists of 12 residues. Trimming took 10 bases from V and 15 from J; bases not matched to a gene: 13. Germline CDR1 ENHRY, CDR2 SYGVKD. DNA of the CDR3: TGTGCCAGCAAGGTGTCAGGGACAGGGTCGTTCTTC. Encoded protein: CASKVSGTGSFF.

The V and J genes are TRBV20-1 and TRBJ2-6, with no clear D. Germline CDR1 and CDR2: DFQATT and SNEGSKA (reference sequence). Trimming removed 3 bases at V and 0 bases at J, with 9 bases between. The CDR3 is 15 amino acids. The CDR3 spells CSASPIHSGANVLTF. CDR3 nucleotides: TGCAGTGCTAGTCCAATACACTCTGGGGCCAACGTCCTGACTTTC.

This chain uses TRBV9 with TRBJ1-6; 8 bases align to TRBD1. Germline V gives CDR1 SGDLS, CDR2 YYNGEE. The CDR3 length is 14 residues. The junction had 5 bases not matched to a gene; V was cut back by 6 bases and J by 6 bases. CDR3 coding DNA: TGTGCCAGCACCACGGACAGGGTTAATTCACCCCTCCACTTT. It encodes CASTTDRVNSPLHF. Based on the CDR3 plus reference TRBV9 and TRBJ1-6, the full variable domain is DSGVTQTPKHLITATGQRVTLRCSPRSGDLSVYWYQQSLDQGLQFLIQYYNGEERAKGNILERFSAQQFPDLHSELNLSSLELGDSALYFCASTTDRVNSPLHFGNGTRLTVT.

The sample holds many counts of this clonotype. DNA for the CDR3: TGTGCCAGCAGCGAAGACCGGACAGGGCTAGGGGAGACCCAGTACTTC. Its translation is CASSEDRTGLGETQYF. V gene TRBV5-8 combines with J gene TRBJ2-5; TRBD1 aligns across 8 bases. The V segment lost 4 bases and the J segment 5 bases; nucleotides outside the gene matches: 13. The germline CDR1 and CDR2 sequences are SGHTS and YDEGEE. This CDR3 is 16 amino acids long.

The chain has TRBV2 and TRBJ1-2, with unresolved D. The CDR3 loop spans 12 amino acids. Germline CDR1 and CDR2: SNHLY and FYNNEI. With 3 bases removed from V and 4 bases from J, the gap between germline ends came to 6 bases. The CDR3 protein is CASSESGYGYTF. The CDR3 bases are TGTGCCAGCAGTGAGTCAGGCTATGGCTACACCTTC.